The rows below give T cell receptor beta chains drawn from one sample of a study of shared clonotypes between healthy human individuals. The repertoire was sequenced with immunoSEQ multiplex PCR; TCRdb's copy has only in-frame clones and lacks some. This sample yields some 1 million clones, of which about 76% are seen a single time; 1.4% to 1.5% belongs to the top ten. Sequenced sample: memory CD4+ T cells sorted from blood. The receptors shown here come from a man between 18 and 35 years old in good health. Both conserved end residues are part of each CDR3. The D gene is left open where the match is weak. Rows may omit the clone size; those that give it use once, few, many or a size class.

abundance: .; j_gene: TRBJ2-7; d_gene: .; v_gene: TRBV30; CDR3aa: CAWSLEVGVAYEQYF; CDR3nt: TGTGCCTGGAGTCTCGAGGTGGGGGTAGCCTACGAGCAGTACTTC
abundance: .; j_gene: TRBJ2-4; d_gene: TRBD1; v_gene: TRBV6-6; CDR3aa: CASSYGDRGVQYF; CDR3nt: TGTGCCAGCAGTTACGGGGACAGGGGAGTTCAGTACTTC
abundance: .; j_gene: TRBJ2-7; d_gene: TRBD1; v_gene: TRBV19; CDR3aa: CASSIEGGTGLGEQYF; CDR3nt: TGTGCCAGTAGTATAGAGGGCGGGACAGGGCTCGGCGAGCAGTACTTC
abundance: .; j_gene: TRBJ2-3; d_gene: TRBD2; v_gene: TRBV6-1; CDR3aa: CASTLAGTDTQYF; CDR3nt: TGTGCCAGCACCCTAGCGGGGACAGATACGCAGTATTTT
abundance: .; j_gene: TRBJ2-7; d_gene: TRBD1; v_gene: TRBV5-4; CDR3aa: CASSSMTGGVYEQYF; CDR3nt: TGTGCCAGCAGCTCGATGACAGGGGGCGTCTACGAGCAGTACTTC
abundance: .; j_gene: TRBJ1-2; d_gene: .; v_gene: TRBV27; CDR3aa: CASSPQTGPYGYTF; CDR3nt: TGTGCCAGCAGTCCACAGACAGGCCCCTATGGCTACACCTTC
abundance: .; j_gene: TRBJ1-1; d_gene: .; v_gene: TRBV6-5; CDR3aa: CASSPRGWTEAFF; CDR3nt: TGTGCCAGCAGTCCCAGGGGATGGACTGAAGCTTTCTTT
abundance: few; j_gene: TRBJ1-2; d_gene: .; v_gene: TRBV7-2; CDR3aa: CASSPNSNRVDYGYTF; CDR3nt: TGTGCCAGCAGCCCTAATAGCAACAGGGTCGACTATGGCTACACCTTC
abundance: few; j_gene: TRBJ1-5; d_gene: .; v_gene: TRBV19; CDR3aa: CASSWGGGQVAQHF; CDR3nt: TGTGCCAGTAGTTGGGGGGGCGGCCAGGTGGCCCAGCATTTT
abundance: .; j_gene: TRBJ2-4; d_gene: TRBD2; v_gene: TRBV30; CDR3aa: CAWSVGGRAKNIQYF; CDR3nt: TGTGCCTGGAGTGTGGGAGGGCGAGCCAAAAACATTCAGTACTTC
abundance: .; j_gene: TRBJ2-7; d_gene: .; v_gene: TRBV29-1; CDR3aa: CSVEVAGPEQYF; CDR3nt: TGCAGCGTTGAAGTAGCAGGGCCCGAGCAGTACTTC
abundance: .; j_gene: TRBJ1-2; d_gene: .; v_gene: TRBV29-1; CDR3aa: CSVDATGPAMGYTF; CDR3nt: TGCAGCGTTGATGCGACGGGTCCCGCTATGGGCTACACCTTC
abundance: once; j_gene: TRBJ2-6; d_gene: .; v_gene: TRBV7-2; CDR3aa: CASSGGTGANVLTF; CDR3nt: TGTGCCAGCAGCGGGGGGACTGGGGCCAACGTCCTGACTTTC
abundance: .; j_gene: TRBJ1-6; d_gene: TRBD1; v_gene: TRBV9; CDR3aa: CASSWGDRENSPLHF; CDR3nt: TGTGCCAGCAGCTGGGGGGACAGGGAAAATTCACCCCTCCACTTT
abundance: .; j_gene: TRBJ1-6; d_gene: TRBD1; v_gene: TRBV2; CDR3aa: CASSDSRGQGHSPLHF; CDR3nt: TGTGCCAGCAGTGATAGTAGGGGACAGGGTCATTCACCCCTCCACTTT
abundance: .; j_gene: TRBJ1-2; d_gene: TRBD1; v_gene: TRBV15; CDR3aa: CATSRDYQGERYGYTF; CDR3nt: TGTGCCACCAGCAGAGATTACCAGGGGGAACGCTATGGCTACACCTTC
abundance: once; j_gene: TRBJ2-2; d_gene: .; v_gene: TRBV4-1; CDR3aa: CASSQRQGWAGELFF; CDR3nt: TGCGCCAGCAGCCAGAGGCAGGGATGGGCCGGGGAGCTGTTTTTT
abundance: .; j_gene: TRBJ1-2; d_gene: .; v_gene: TRBV28; CDR3aa: CASSPTEYGYTF; CDR3nt: TGTGCCAGCAGCCCTACCGAATATGGCTACACCTTC
abundance: .; j_gene: TRBJ1-3; d_gene: .; v_gene: TRBV15; CDR3aa: CATSSYTGLSGNTIYF; CDR3nt: TGTGCCACCAGCAGTTACACAGGCCTCTCTGGAAACACCATATATTTT
abundance: .; j_gene: TRBJ2-3; d_gene: .; v_gene: TRBV30; CDR3aa: CAWSRGADTDTQYF; CDR3nt: TGTGCCTGGAGTAGGGGGGCCGACACAGATACGCAGTATTTT
abundance: .; j_gene: TRBJ1-2; d_gene: .; v_gene: TRBV19; CDR3aa: CASSIGRGGGGNYGYTF; CDR3nt: TGTGCCAGTAGTATTGGCAGAGGAGGAGGAGGGAACTATGGCTACACCTTC
abundance: once; j_gene: TRBJ2-2; d_gene: .; v_gene: TRBV25-1; CDR3aa: CASLAGQQSLRSTGELFF; CDR3nt: TGTGCCAGCCTCGCCGGGCAGCAAAGTCTACGTAGCACCGGGGAGCTGTTTTTT
abundance: .; j_gene: TRBJ2-5; d_gene: TRBD1; v_gene: TRBV7-9; CDR3aa: CASSLARTGQETQYF; CDR3nt: TGTGCCAGCAGCTTAGCGCGGACAGGGCAAGAGACCCAGTACTTC
abundance: .; j_gene: TRBJ2-1; d_gene: .; v_gene: TRBV28; CDR3aa: CASSPHRGRDEQFF; CDR3nt: TGTGCCAGCAGCCCCCACCGCGGTCGGGATGAGCAGTTCTTC
abundance: .; j_gene: TRBJ2-1; d_gene: TRBD2; v_gene: TRBV4-3; CDR3aa: CASSQDFSGGRGEQFF; CDR3nt: TGCGCCAGCAGCCAAGATTTCTCGGGAGGACGGGGTGAGCAGTTCTTC
abundance: once; j_gene: TRBJ2-2; d_gene: TRBD1; v_gene: TRBV9; CDR3aa: CASSVAGQGTGELFF; CDR3nt: TGTGCCAGCAGCGTAGCGGGACAGGGAACCGGGGAGCTGTTTTTT
abundance: .; j_gene: TRBJ2-3; d_gene: .; v_gene: TRBV29-1; CDR3aa: CSAGRTDLQYF; CDR3nt: TGCAGCGCAGGAAGGACGGACCTCCAGTATTTT
abundance: .; j_gene: TRBJ1-1; d_gene: TRBD1; v_gene: TRBV5-4; CDR3aa: CANTTQGAKTEAFF; CDR3nt: TGTGCCAACACCACCCAGGGGGCGAAGACTGAAGCTTTCTTT
abundance: .; j_gene: TRBJ2-7; d_gene: TRBD2; v_gene: TRBV6-5; CDR3aa: CASSPGGGREQYF; CDR3nt: TGTGCCAGCAGTCCGGGAGGAGGGCGCGAGCAGTACTTC
abundance: .; j_gene: TRBJ2-1; d_gene: TRBD2; v_gene: TRBV6-1; CDR3aa: CASSGPTSGSLNEQFF; CDR3nt: TGTGCCAGCAGTGGTCCGACTAGCGGGAGTTTAAATGAGCAGTTCTTC
abundance: many; j_gene: TRBJ1-1; d_gene: .; v_gene: TRBV7-7; CDR3aa: CASSLKSGTEAFF; CDR3nt: TGTGCTAGCAGCTTAAAGTCCGGGACTGAAGCTTTCTTT
abundance: .; j_gene: TRBJ1-2; d_gene: .; v_gene: TRBV6-9; CDR3aa: CASPGGYTF; CDR3nt: TGTGCCAGCCCGGGAGGCTACACCTTC
abundance: .; j_gene: TRBJ2-2; d_gene: TRBD2; v_gene: TRBV27; CDR3aa: CASSPLAGWNTGELFF; CDR3nt: TGTGCCAGCAGTCCTCTAGCGGGATGGAACACCGGGGAGCTGTTTTTT
abundance: .; j_gene: TRBJ1-2; d_gene: .; v_gene: TRBV28; CDR3aa: CASSPKAFSYGYTF; CDR3nt: TGTGCCAGCAGCCCTAAGGCCTTTTCCTATGGCTACACCTTC
abundance: .; j_gene: TRBJ1-1; d_gene: .; v_gene: TRBV5-4; CDR3aa: CASSLAGSTEAFF; CDR3nt: TGTGCCAGCAGCTTGGCGGGGAGCACTGAAGCTTTCTTT
abundance: few; j_gene: TRBJ1-1; d_gene: .; v_gene: TRBV5-1; CDR3aa: CASSLTPGNTEAFF; CDR3nt: TGCGCCAGCAGCCTCACGCCAGGGAACACTGAAGCTTTCTTT
abundance: once; j_gene: TRBJ1-2; d_gene: .; v_gene: TRBV5-4; CDR3aa: CASRPGAGGTNYGYTF; CDR3nt: TGTGCCAGCAGACCCGGGGCGGGCGGAACTAACTATGGCTACACCTTC
abundance: .; j_gene: TRBJ1-1; d_gene: TRBD1; v_gene: TRBV11-3; CDR3aa: CASSTWTGQGGSLGTEAFF; CDR3nt: TGTGCCAGCAGCACTTGGACGGGACAGGGGGGTTCCCTGGGCACTGAAGCTTTCTTT
abundance: .; j_gene: TRBJ2-7; d_gene: .; v_gene: TRBV30; CDR3aa: CAWSVLIENEQYF; CDR3nt: TGTGCCTGGAGTGTATTGATAGAAAACGAGCAGTACTTC
abundance: .; j_gene: TRBJ2-2; d_gene: .; v_gene: TRBV19; CDR3aa: CASSTRNGGQLFF; CDR3nt: TGTGCCAGTAGTACCCGGAATGGAGGGCAGCTGTTTTTT
abundance: once; j_gene: TRBJ2-2; d_gene: .; v_gene: TRBV6-5; CDR3aa: CASNDQNTGELFF; CDR3nt: TGTGCCAGCAATGACCAGAACACCGGGGAGCTGTTTTTT
abundance: .; j_gene: TRBJ2-2; d_gene: TRBD1; v_gene: TRBV7-2; CDR3aa: CASSLWGQGSGELFF; CDR3nt: TGTGCCAGCAGCTTATGGGGACAGGGCAGCGGGGAGCTGTTTTTT
abundance: .; j_gene: TRBJ1-5; d_gene: .; v_gene: TRBV7-9; CDR3aa: CASSLASGGNQPQHF; CDR3nt: TGTGCCAGCAGCTTAGCGTCGGGCGGGAATCAGCCCCAGCATTTT
abundance: .; j_gene: TRBJ2-2; d_gene: TRBD1; v_gene: TRBV6-1; CDR3aa: CASRKPPGQGELFF; CDR3nt: TGTGCCAGTAGAAAGCCACCGGGACAGGGGGAGCTGTTTTTT
abundance: .; j_gene: TRBJ1-2; d_gene: .; v_gene: TRBV20-1; CDR3aa: CSASWDLGYTF; CDR3nt: TGCAGTGCTAGCTGGGATCTTGGCTACACCTTC
abundance: few; j_gene: TRBJ1-1; d_gene: .; v_gene: TRBV14; CDR3aa: CASSRISQNTEAFF; CDR3nt: TGTGCCAGCAGCCGCATATCTCAGAACACTGAAGCTTTCTTT
abundance: few; j_gene: TRBJ2-7; d_gene: .; v_gene: TRBV5-1; CDR3aa: CASTSRDYEQYF; CDR3nt: TGCGCCAGCACGTCCCGGGATTACGAGCAGTACTTC
abundance: .; j_gene: TRBJ2-7; d_gene: TRBD2; v_gene: TRBV5-5; CDR3aa: CASSWTSGATYEQYF; CDR3nt: TGTGCCAGCAGCTGGACTAGCGGGGCAACCTACGAGCAGTACTTC
abundance: .; j_gene: TRBJ2-1; d_gene: TRBD1; v_gene: TRBV27; CDR3aa: CASSFSGQGRHEQFF; CDR3nt: TGTGCCAGCAGTTTTTCGGGACAGGGCAGACATGAGCAGTTCTTC
abundance: .; j_gene: TRBJ2-3; d_gene: TRBD2; v_gene: TRBV5-6; CDR3aa: CASSLRTSGRDTQYF; CDR3nt: TGTGCCAGCAGCCTACGGACTAGCGGGAGAGATACGCAGTATTTT
abundance: .; j_gene: TRBJ2-3; d_gene: TRBD1; v_gene: TRBV15; CDR3aa: CATLGQGTDTQYF; CDR3nt: TGTGCCACCTTAGGACAGGGCACAGATACGCAGTATTTT
abundance: .; j_gene: TRBJ1-3; d_gene: .; v_gene: TRBV2; CDR3aa: CASSEMGSGNTIYF; CDR3nt: TGTGCCAGCAGTGAAATGGGGTCCGGAAACACCATATATTTT
abundance: few; j_gene: TRBJ1-1; d_gene: .; v_gene: TRBV13; CDR3aa: CASSRVGLVQENTEAFF; CDR3nt: TGTGCCAGCAGCAGGGTGGGGTTAGTCCAAGAGAACACTGAAGCTTTCTTT
abundance: .; j_gene: TRBJ2-7; d_gene: TRBD1; v_gene: TRBV18; CDR3aa: CASSPDRHREQYF; CDR3nt: TGTGCCAGCTCACCGGACAGGCACAGGGAGCAGTACTTC
abundance: .; j_gene: TRBJ1-5; d_gene: .; v_gene: TRBV7-2; CDR3aa: CASSPTAVNQPQHF; CDR3nt: TGTGCCAGCAGCCCCACAGCAGTCAATCAGCCCCAGCATTTT
abundance: .; j_gene: TRBJ2-5; d_gene: TRBD2; v_gene: TRBV7-9; CDR3aa: CASSRWTSSVLETQYF; CDR3nt: TGTGCCAGCAGCCGATGGACTAGTTCAGTGTTAGAGACCCAGTACTTC
abundance: .; j_gene: TRBJ1-2; d_gene: .; v_gene: TRBV4-3; CDR3aa: CASSQAAAAFFYGYTF; CDR3nt: TGCGCCAGCAGCCAAGCCGCAGCCGCCTTCTTCTATGGCTACACCTTC
abundance: .; j_gene: TRBJ1-5; d_gene: TRBD1; v_gene: TRBV2; CDR3aa: CASSRDSHSNQPQHF; CDR3nt: TGTGCCAGCAGTAGGGACAGCCATAGCAATCAGCCCCAGCATTTT
abundance: .; j_gene: TRBJ2-5; d_gene: TRBD2; v_gene: TRBV5-4; CDR3aa: CASNRLSPGLAGQETQYF; CDR3nt: TGTGCCAGCAACCGACTTTCTCCGGGACTAGCGGGCCAAGAGACCCAGTACTTC
abundance: .; j_gene: TRBJ2-7; d_gene: TRBD2; v_gene: TRBV14; CDR3aa: CASSPRPGGPYEQYF; CDR3nt: TGTGCCAGCAGCCCACGGCCGGGAGGGCCCTACGAGCAGTACTTC